Below, 23 T cell receptor beta chains from the same sample are listed, as sequenced in a study of cytomegalovirus exposure and HLA in healthy donors. The repertoire was sequenced with immunoSEQ multiplex PCR; TCRdb's copy has only in-frame clones and lacks some. The data hold about 180,000 clones, with approximately 86% observed a single time. Sequences were obtained from PBMCs. All receptors derive from a man in his late teens or twenties in good health and CMV-seropositive.

The chain carries TRBV19 and TRBJ1-6; a weak D match, TRBD1 (6 bases). The V and J ends lost 4 bases and 7 bases respectively, with 14 bases between them. The CDR3 runs 15 residues. Germline loops: CDR1 LNHDA, CDR2 SQIVND (reference sequence). The CDR3 is CASSKGGATNSPLHF. The CDR3 nucleotides are TGTGCCAGTAGTAAAGGGGGAGCCACAAATTCACCCCTCCACTTT.

The chain employs TRBV27 and TRBJ2-3; D uncertain. V was pared by 8 bases and J by 0 bases, with 15 bases between. The CDR3 is made up of 15 amino acids. The V gene's germline CDR1 is MNHEY and CDR2 SMNVEV (reference sequence). CDR3 sequence: CASQPGISSTDTQYF. In DNA, the CDR3 is TGTGCCAGCCAACCAGGAATCAGTAGCACAGATACGCAGTATTTT.

The rearrangement links TRBV4-1 to TRBJ2-7, with 7 bases matching TRBD1. V gave up 6 bases and J gave up 3 bases; unmatched junction bases: 11. Germline loops: CDR1 MGHRA, CDR2 YSYEKL. CDR3 size: 15 residues. The CDR3: CASSLEMSGGYEQYF. The CDR3 DNA is TGCGCCAGCAGTCTAGAGATGTCAGGGGGCTACGAGCAGTACTTC.

In the case of this clone: The same CDR3 also results from other DNA sequences found in this sample. The chain combines TRBV19 with TRBJ2-7; 10 nucleotides match TRBD2. In germline, CDR1 is LNHDA, CDR2 SQIVND (reference sequence). The CDR3 totals 14 residues. The V gene end was trimmed by 3 bases and the J gene end by 2 bases; junction bases not matched to a gene: 1. CDR3 bases: TGTGCCAGTAGTATCACTAGCGGGGCCTACGAGCAGTACTTC. Translated, it gives CASSITSGAYEQYF. Drawing the rest from reference TRBV19 and TRBJ2-7, the complete variable domain is DGGITQSPKYLFRKEGQNVTLSCEQNLNHDAMYWYRQDPGQGLRLIYYSQIVNDFQKGDIAEGYSVSREKKESFPLTVTSAQKNPTAFYLCASSITSGAYEQYFGPGTRLTVT.

This clone was observed a single time. This chain links TRBV30 with TRBJ1-1; no reliable D call. Germline CDR1 reads GTSNPN; CDR2 reads SVGIG (reference sequence). This CDR3 spans 14 amino acids. Trimming pared 2 bases from V and 2 bases from J, leaving 12 bases between. In DNA, the CDR3 is TGTGCCTGGAGTCGACCGGGTTATAACACTGAAGCTTTCTTT. This translates into CAWSRPGYNTEAFF.

The chain carries TRBV6-1 and TRBJ2-4, with D uncertain. CDR3 length: 15 amino acids. V lost 5 bases and J lost 1, with 12 bases in between. Germline V gives CDR1 MNHNS, CDR2 SASEGT. CDR3 loop: CASSSVNVAKNIQYF. For the CDR3, the DNA is TGTGCCAGCAGTTCGGTAAATGTTGCCAAAAACATTCAGTACTTC.

This clone appeared a single time. The genes are TRBV18 and TRBJ2-6; TRBD2 might be the D (5 bases). V was pared by 4 bases and J by 2 bases, with 12 bases between. Germline V CDR1 and CDR2: KGHSH, LQKENI. The CDR3 covers 16 residues. CDR3 coding DNA: TGTGCCAGCTCACAGGGAGTCCCCACTGGGGCCAACGTCCTGACTTTC. Translated, it gives CASSQGVPTGANVLTF.

The J gene is TRBJ2-2, the V gene TRBV7-3; tentatively, D is TRBD2 (6 bases). From germline, CDR1 is SGHTA and CDR2 FQGTGA. CDR3 size: 16 residues. Trimming removed 2 bases at V and 0 bases at J, with 10 bases between. In nucleotides, the CDR3 is TGTGCCAGCAGCTTAGAACTAGCCCCGAACACCGGGGAGCTGTTTTTT. Amino acids: CASSLELAPNTGELFF.

This chain uses TRBV7-9 with TRBJ2-2; no definite D call. Trimming took off 5 bases at V and 1 base at J, with 11 bases between the two ends. Germline CDR1 and CDR2: SEHNR and FQNEAQ (reference sequence). CDR3 size: 15 residues. CDR3 DNA sequence: TGTGCCAGCAGCGAGGTGTCGAAGAACACCGGGGAGCTGTTTTTT. This codes for CASSEVSKNTGELFF.

This clone came up a few times. V gene TRBV18 combines with J gene TRBJ2-1; TRBD1 aligns across 7 bases. V lost 4 bases to trimming and J lost 7 bases; unmatched junction nucleotides: 10. This CDR3 has 15 residues. From germline, CDR1 is KGHSH and CDR2 LQKENI. CDR3 DNA: TGTGCCAGCTCACTCCAGACAGGGTGGGGGAATGAGCAGTTCTTC. It encodes CASSLQTGWGNEQFF.

V usage is TRBV7-9 and J usage is TRBJ2-7; weak D call: TRBD2 (7 bases). The CDR3 is 14 amino acids. The germline V gene has CDR1 SEHNR and CDR2 FQNEAQ (reference sequence). V was clipped by 5 bases and J by 4 bases, with 15 bases between them. The CDR3 reads CASSPRGTMYEQYF. For the CDR3, the DNA is TGTGCCAGCAGCCCTAGGGGGACTATGTACGAGCAGTACTTC.

The V and J genes are TRBV18 and TRBJ2-3, with 7 positions matching TRBD1. This CDR3 region has 14 residues. With V trimmed by 4 bases and J by 1 base, 2 bases remained unmatched. The germline V gene has CDR1 KGHSH and CDR2 LQKENI. CDR3 protein: CASSRGTGTDTQYF. The CDR3 DNA reads TGTGCCAGCTCACGAGGGACAGGCACAGATACGCAGTATTTT.

The CDR3 DNA is TGTGCCAGCAGTTTCCGGGCACAGGGAACTTACGAGCAGTACTTC. This encodes CASSFRAQGTYEQYF. The genes are TRBV28 and TRBJ2-7; possible D gene TRBD1, 6 bases. The CDR3 covers 15 residues. Trimming removed 3 bases from V and 4 bases from J, with 16 bases in between. Germline V gene data show CDR1 as MDHEN and CDR2 as SYDVKM.

The genes are TRBV7-9 and TRBJ2-3; D may be TRBD2 (6 bases). Germline loops: CDR1 SEHNR, CDR2 FQNEAQ (reference sequence). The CDR3 is 16 amino acids. The V gene lost 8 bases and the J gene lost 6 bases, with 24 bases spanning the gap. CDR3 sequence reads: CASAGQRVGWLDTQYF. For the CDR3, the DNA is TGTGCCAGCGCGGGCCAGCGGGTGGGTTGGTTGGATACGCAGTATTTT.

The chain recombines TRBV7-3 with TRBJ2-1; D possibly corresponds to TRBD1 (6 bases). The length of the CDR3 is 15 residues. V was shortened by 5 bases and J by 8 bases, with 19 bases between the two germline ends. Germline lookup yields CDR1 SGHTA and CDR2 FQGTGA. CDR3 DNA: TGTGCCAGCAGCCCTTTCCCAACAGGGCTCCATGAGCAGTTCTTC. Translated, it gives CASSPFPTGLHEQFF.

This clone was detected only once. V usage is TRBV9 and J usage is TRBJ2-1; TRBD2 agrees at 7 bases. Germline CDR1 reads SGDLS; CDR2 reads YYNGEE. The J segment lost 6 bases and the V segment lost 3 bases, leaving 9 bases of the junction unmatched. The CDR3 loop spans 15 amino acids. The CDR3 coding sequence is TGTGCCAGCAGCGCCAGTGGACTAGAGTCCAATGAGCAGTTCTTC. Amino acids: CASSASGLESNEQFF.

The chain has TRBV4-3 and TRBJ2-6; 7 nucleotides agree with TRBD1. The CDR3 is 16 amino acids. The V and J ends lost 4 bases and 0 bases, in that order; junction bases with no gene match: 3. Germline loops: CDR1 LGHNA, CDR2 YSLEER. The CDR3 DNA follows: TGCGCCAGCAGCCCCCAGGGGGTCTCTGGGGCCAACGTCCTGACTTTC. This codes for CASSPQGVSGANVLTF.

This clone was observed once. The chain uses TRBV13 and TRBJ2-7; D uncertain. V was cut by 5 bases and J by 2 bases, with 13 bases left in between. The CDR3 loop spans 14 amino acids. Germline V CDR1 and CDR2: PRHDT, FYEKMQ (reference sequence). The DNA for the CDR3 is TGTGCCAGCAGCCCCGCAGCGTCAACCTACGAGCAGTACTTC. It codes for CASSPAASTYEQYF.

The genes are TRBV4-3 and TRBJ2-3; 10 bases are shared with TRBD2. With 4 bases clipped from V and 6 bases from J, the junction kept 10 bases outside the gene matches. This CDR3 region has 16 residues. Germline assignment: CDR1 LGHNA and CDR2 YSLEER. This CDR3 is CASSLGLAGVQDTQYF. In DNA, the CDR3 is TGCGCCAGCAGCCTGGGCCTAGCGGGAGTACAGGATACGCAGTATTTT.

Comment on this clone: This CDR3 is also generated by other DNA sequences in the sample. V is TRBV18 and J is TRBJ1-1, with a possible D match to TRBD1 (5 bases). Germline V gene data show CDR1 as KGHSH and CDR2 as LQKENI. This CDR3 spans 14 amino acids. Deletions cut 2 bases from V and 1 base from J, with 8 bases between. The CDR3 nucleotides read TGTGCCAGCTCACCAACAGGTTCGAACACTGAAGCTTTCTTT. Its translation: CASSPTGSNTEAFF.

The chain is built from TRBV5-1 and TRBJ2-7, with 9 bases that match TRBD2. The CDR3 contains 15 residues. Germline V gene sequence: CDR1 SGHRS, CDR2 YFSETQ. Losses at the gene ends were 0 bases for V and 2 bases for J; bases not matched to a gene: 3. The CDR3 nucleotides read TGCGCCAGCAGCTTGGAGGGCGGGAGGGCCTACGAGCAGTACTTC. Translated: CASSLEGGRAYEQYF.

This clone was counted a single time. The chain couples TRBV11-3 to TRBJ2-7; D possibly corresponds to TRBD1 (6 bases). Trimming shortened V by 2 bases and J by 6 bases, and 20 bases separated the two germline ends. CDR1 and CDR2 (germline): SGHNT, YENEEA. The CDR3 runs to 16 residues. The CDR3 nucleotides read TGTGCCAGCAGCTTACACAGGGCCGGAGTTGAAGGCGAGCAGTACTTC. This translates into CASSLHRAGVEGEQYF.

The rearrangement uses TRBV5-4 and TRBJ2-1; D gene unclear. The CDR3 has 14 residues. From germline, CDR1 is SGHNT and CDR2 YYREEE (reference sequence). Trimming cost V 6 bases and J 0 bases, with 10 bases left between them. The CDR3 loop reads CASMTASSYNEQFF. In DNA form, the CDR3 reads TGTGCCAGCATGACTGCGAGCTCCTACAATGAGCAGTTCTTC.